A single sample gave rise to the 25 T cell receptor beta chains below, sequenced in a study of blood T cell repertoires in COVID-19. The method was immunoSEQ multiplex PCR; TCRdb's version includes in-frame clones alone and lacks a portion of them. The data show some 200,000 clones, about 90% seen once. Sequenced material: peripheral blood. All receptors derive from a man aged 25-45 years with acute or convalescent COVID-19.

The chain's CDR3 is CASSYFLAGTGELFF. The CDR3 DNA reads as TGTGCCAGCAGTTACTTCCTAGCGGGCACCGGGGAGCTGTTTTTT. The chain carries TRBV6-5 and TRBJ2-2, with TRBD2 matching over 8 bases. The CDR3 is made up of 15 amino acids. Germline V CDR1 and CDR2: MNHEY, SVGAGI. V trimming: 1 base; J trimming: 4 bases; junction bases outside the gene matches: 2.

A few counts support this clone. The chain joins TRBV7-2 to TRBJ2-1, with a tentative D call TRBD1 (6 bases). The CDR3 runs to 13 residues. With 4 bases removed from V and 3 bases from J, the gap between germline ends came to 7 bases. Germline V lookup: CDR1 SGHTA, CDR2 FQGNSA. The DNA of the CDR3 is TGTGCCAGCAGCTGGACAGTCTACAATGAGCAGTTCTTC. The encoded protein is CASSWTVYNEQFF.

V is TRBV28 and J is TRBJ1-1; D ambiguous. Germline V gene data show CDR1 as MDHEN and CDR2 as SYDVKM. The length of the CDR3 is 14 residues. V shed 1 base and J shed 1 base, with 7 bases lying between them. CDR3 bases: TGTGCCAGCAGTTTATATAACGGGAACACTGAAGCTTTCTTT. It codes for CASSLYNGNTEAFF.

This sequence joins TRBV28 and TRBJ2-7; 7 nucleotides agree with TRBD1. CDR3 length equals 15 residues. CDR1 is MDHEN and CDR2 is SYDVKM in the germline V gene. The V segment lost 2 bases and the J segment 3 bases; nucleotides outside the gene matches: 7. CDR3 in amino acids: CASSLPGTDNYEQYF. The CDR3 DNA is TGTGCCAGCAGTTTACCCGGGACAGACAACTACGAGCAGTACTTC. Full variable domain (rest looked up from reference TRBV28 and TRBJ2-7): DVKVTQSSRYLVKRTGEKVFLECVQDMDHENMFWYRQDPGLGLRLIYFSYDVKMKEKGDIPEGYSVSREKKERFSLILESASTNQTSMYLCASSLPGTDNYEQYFGPGTRLTVT.

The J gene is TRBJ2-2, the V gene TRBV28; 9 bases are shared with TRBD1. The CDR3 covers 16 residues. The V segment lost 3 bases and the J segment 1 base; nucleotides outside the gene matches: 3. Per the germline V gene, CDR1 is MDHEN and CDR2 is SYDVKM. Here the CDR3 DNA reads TGTGCCAGCAGTTTGGGGACAGGGTTGAACACCGGGGAGCTGTTTTTT. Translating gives CASSLGTGLNTGELFF.

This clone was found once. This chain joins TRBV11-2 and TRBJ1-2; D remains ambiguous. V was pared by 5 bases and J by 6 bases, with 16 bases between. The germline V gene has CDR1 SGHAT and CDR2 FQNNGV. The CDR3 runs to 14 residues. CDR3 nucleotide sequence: TGTGCCAGCAGCCCAGGAAGCTTCTCCAATGGCTACACCTTC. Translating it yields CASSPGSFSNGYTF.

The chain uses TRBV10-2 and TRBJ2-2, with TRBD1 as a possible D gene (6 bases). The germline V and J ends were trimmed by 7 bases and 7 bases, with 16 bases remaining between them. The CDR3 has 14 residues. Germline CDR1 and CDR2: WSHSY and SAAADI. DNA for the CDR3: TGCGCCAGCACCCCCAGGGGATTTAGCGGGGAGCTGTTTTTT. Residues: CASTPRGFSGELFF.

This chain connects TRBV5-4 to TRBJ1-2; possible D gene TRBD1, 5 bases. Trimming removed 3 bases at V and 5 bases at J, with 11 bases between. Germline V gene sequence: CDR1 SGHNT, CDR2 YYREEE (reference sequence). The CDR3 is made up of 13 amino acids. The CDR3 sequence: CASSYLTAYGYTF. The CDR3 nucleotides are TGTGCCAGCAGCTACCTGACAGCGTATGGCTACACCTTC.

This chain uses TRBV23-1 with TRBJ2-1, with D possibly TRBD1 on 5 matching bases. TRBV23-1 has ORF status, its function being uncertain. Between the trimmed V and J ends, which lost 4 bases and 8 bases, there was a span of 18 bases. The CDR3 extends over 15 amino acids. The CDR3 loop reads CASSLVRGPRDEQFF. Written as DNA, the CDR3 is TGCGCCAGCAGTCTCGTAAGGGGCCCTCGGGATGAGCAGTTCTTC.

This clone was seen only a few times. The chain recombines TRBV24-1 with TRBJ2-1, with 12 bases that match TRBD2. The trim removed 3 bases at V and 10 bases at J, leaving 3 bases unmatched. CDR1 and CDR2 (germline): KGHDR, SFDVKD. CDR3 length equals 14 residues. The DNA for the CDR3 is TGTGCCACCAGTGATCAGACTAGCGGGAGAGAGCAGTTCTTC. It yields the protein CATSDQTSGREQFF.

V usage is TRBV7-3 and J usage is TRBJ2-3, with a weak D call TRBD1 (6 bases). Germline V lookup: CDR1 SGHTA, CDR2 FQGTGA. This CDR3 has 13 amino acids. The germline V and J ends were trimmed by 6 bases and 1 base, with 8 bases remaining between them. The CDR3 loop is CASRQGGTDTQYF. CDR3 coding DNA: TGTGCCAGCAGACAGGGAGGCACAGATACGCAGTATTTT.

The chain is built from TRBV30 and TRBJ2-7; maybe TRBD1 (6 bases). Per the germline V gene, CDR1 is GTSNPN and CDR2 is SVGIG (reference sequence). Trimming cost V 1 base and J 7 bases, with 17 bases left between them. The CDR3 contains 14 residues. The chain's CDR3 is CAWSDQGPRLEQYF. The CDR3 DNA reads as TGTGCCTGGAGTGATCAGGGGCCTAGGTTGGAGCAGTACTTC. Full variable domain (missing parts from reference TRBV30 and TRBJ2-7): SQTIHQWPATLVQPVGSPLSLECTVEGTSNPNLYWYRQAAGRGLQLLFYSVGIGQISSEVPQNLSASRPQDRQFILSSKKLLLSDSGFYLCAWSDQGPRLEQYFGPGTRLTVT.

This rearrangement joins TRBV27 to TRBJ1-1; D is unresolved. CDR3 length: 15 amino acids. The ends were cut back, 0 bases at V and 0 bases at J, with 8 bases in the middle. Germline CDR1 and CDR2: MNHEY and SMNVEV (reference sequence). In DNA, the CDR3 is TGTGCCAGCAGTTTATCAAGCCCCTTGAACACTGAAGCTTTCTTT. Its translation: CASSLSSPLNTEAFF.

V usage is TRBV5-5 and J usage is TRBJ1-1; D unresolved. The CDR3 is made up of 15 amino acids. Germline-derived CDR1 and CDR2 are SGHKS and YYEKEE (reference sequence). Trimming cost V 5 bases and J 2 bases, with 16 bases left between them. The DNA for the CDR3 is TGTGCCAGCAGACCCCATCTGAGGGAAAACACTGAAGCTTTCTTT. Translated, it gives CASRPHLRENTEAFF.

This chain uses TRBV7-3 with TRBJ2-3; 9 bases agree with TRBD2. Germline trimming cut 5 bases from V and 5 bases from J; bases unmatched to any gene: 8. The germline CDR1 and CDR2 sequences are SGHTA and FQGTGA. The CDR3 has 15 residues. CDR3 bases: TGTGCCAGCAGCGCATCGGGACTAGCTGGAGATACGCAGTATTTT. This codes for CASSASGLAGDTQYF.

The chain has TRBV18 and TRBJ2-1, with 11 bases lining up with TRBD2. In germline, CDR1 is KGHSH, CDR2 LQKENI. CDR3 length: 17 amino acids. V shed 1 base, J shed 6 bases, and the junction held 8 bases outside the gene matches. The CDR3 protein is CASSPRNSGGAGNEQFF. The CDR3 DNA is TGTGCCAGCTCACCACGGAATAGCGGGGGGGCAGGCAATGAGCAGTTCTTC.

The DNA for the CDR3 is TGCGCCAGCAGCTTGGACAGGGGGAGCAATCAGCCCCAGCATTTT. Protein sequence: CASSLDRGSNQPQHF. The genes are TRBV5-1 and TRBJ1-5; TRBD1 matches at 8 bases. The trim removed 0 bases at V and 1 base at J, leaving 0 bases unmatched. Germline V CDR1 and CDR2: SGHRS, YFSETQ. The CDR3 extends over 15 amino acids.

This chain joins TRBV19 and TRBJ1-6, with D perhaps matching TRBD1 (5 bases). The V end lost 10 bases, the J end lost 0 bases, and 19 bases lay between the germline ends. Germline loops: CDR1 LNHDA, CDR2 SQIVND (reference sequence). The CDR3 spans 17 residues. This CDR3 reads CATIGGPGGSYNSPLHF. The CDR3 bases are TGTGCCACCATCGGGGGACCCGGAGGCTCCTATAATTCACCCCTCCACTTT.

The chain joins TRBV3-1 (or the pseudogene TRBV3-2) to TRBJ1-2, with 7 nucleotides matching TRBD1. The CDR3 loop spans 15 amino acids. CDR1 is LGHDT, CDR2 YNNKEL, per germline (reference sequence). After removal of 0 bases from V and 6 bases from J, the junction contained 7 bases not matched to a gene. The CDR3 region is CASSQDRAGGDGYTF. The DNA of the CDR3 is TGTGCCAGCAGCCAAGATCGGGCAGGGGGAGATGGCTACACCTTC.

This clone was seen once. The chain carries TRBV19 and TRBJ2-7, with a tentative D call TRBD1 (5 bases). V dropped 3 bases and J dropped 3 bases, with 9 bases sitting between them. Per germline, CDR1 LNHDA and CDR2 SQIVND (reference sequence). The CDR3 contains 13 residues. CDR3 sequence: CASSINRGYEQYF. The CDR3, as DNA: TGTGCCAGTAGTATTAATAGGGGCTACGAGCAGTACTTC.

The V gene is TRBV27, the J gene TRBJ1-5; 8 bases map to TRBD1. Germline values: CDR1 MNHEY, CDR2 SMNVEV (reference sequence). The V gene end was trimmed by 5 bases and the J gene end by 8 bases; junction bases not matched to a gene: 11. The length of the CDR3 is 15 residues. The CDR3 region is CASSQGADPGEPQHF. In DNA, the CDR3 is TGTGCCAGCAGTCAGGGGGCGGACCCTGGGGAGCCCCAGCATTTT.

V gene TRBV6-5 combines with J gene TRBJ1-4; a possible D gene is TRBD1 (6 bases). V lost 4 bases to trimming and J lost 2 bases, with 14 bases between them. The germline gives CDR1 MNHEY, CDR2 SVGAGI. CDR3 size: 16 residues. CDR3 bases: TGTGCCAGCAGTTTAACTGGGGGCAATACTAATGAAAAACTGTTTTTT. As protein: CASSLTGGNTNEKLFF.

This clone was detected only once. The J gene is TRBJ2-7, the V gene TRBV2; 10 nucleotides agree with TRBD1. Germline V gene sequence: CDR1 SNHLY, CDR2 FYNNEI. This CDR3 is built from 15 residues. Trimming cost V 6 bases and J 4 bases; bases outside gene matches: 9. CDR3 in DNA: TGTGCCAGCAGAGGTGCCCCGGACAGGGGGTACGAGCAGTACTTC. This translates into CASRGAPDRGYEQYF.

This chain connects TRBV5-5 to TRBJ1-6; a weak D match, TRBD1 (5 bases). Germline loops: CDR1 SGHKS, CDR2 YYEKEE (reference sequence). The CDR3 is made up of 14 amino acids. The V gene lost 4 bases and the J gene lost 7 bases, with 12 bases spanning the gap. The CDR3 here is CASSRGTPNSPLHF. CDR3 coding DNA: TGTGCCAGCAGCCGCGGGACGCCGAATTCACCCCTCCACTTT.

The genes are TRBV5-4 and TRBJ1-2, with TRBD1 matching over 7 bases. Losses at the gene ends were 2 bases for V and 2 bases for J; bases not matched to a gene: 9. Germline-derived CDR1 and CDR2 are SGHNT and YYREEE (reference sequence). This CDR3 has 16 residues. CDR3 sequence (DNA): TGTGCCAGCAGCTTATTCCGAACAGGGGACAACTATGGCTACACCTTC. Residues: CASSLFRTGDNYGYTF.